Below are 15 T cell receptor beta chains sequenced from a single sample in a study of cytomegalovirus exposure and HLA in healthy donors. The study ran its PCR with 60 Vbeta and 13 Jbeta primers. Clones were sequenced by immunoSEQ multiplex PCR, and TCRdb holds only the in-frame ones, with some missing. The table records about 130,000 clones, around 63% of them present only once. Sequenced: PBMCs. The receptors stem from a human donor in good health.

CDR3 protein: CASSVDSNEQFF. The CDR3 nucleotides are TGTGCCAGCAGCGTAGACAGCAATGAGCAGTTCTTC. This chain links TRBV9 with TRBJ2-1, with D hard to call. The CDR3 extends over 12 amino acids. V was cut by 0 bases and J by 6 bases, with 4 bases left in between. In germline, CDR1 is SGDLS, CDR2 YYNGEE.

The V gene is TRBV18, the J gene TRBJ1-1; 8 nucleotides agree with TRBD1. CDR3 length: 15 residues. CDR1 is KGHSH, CDR2 LQKENI, per germline. V trimming: 4 bases; J trimming: 5 bases; junction bases outside the gene matches: 9. The CDR3 sequence: CASSREFRGPTEAFF. CDR3 coding DNA: TGTGCCAGCTCACGGGAATTCAGGGGGCCGACTGAAGCTTTCTTT.

This chain uses TRBV13 with TRBJ2-3; 10 bases agree with TRBD2. This CDR3 contains 16 residues. Trimming removed 6 bases from V and 4 bases from J; junction bases left unmatched: 10. Germline CDR1 and CDR2: PRHDT and FYEKMQ (reference sequence). The CDR3 DNA is TGTGCCAGCAGTTTACTAGCGGGAAAGGAGCCAGATACGCAGTATTTT. This sequence encodes CASSLLAGKEPDTQYF.

This clone came up a few times. V gene TRBV10-3 combines with J gene TRBJ2-7, with a tentative D call TRBD1 (6 bases). Germline assignment: CDR1 ENHRY and CDR2 SYGVKD. V lost 0 bases and J lost 6, with 18 bases in between. The CDR3 extends over 16 amino acids. The CDR3 sequence: CAISESLLGARSEQYF. The CDR3 DNA is TGTGCCATCAGTGAGTCTCTCCTGGGGGCGCGGTCCGAGCAGTACTTC.

There are a few counts of this clone. The rearrangement joins TRBV2 to TRBJ2-1; D not certain. Germline CDR1 reads SNHLY; CDR2 reads FYNNEI. Trimming shortened V by 5 bases and J by 6 bases, and 11 bases separated the two germline ends. The CDR3 loop spans 13 amino acids. The CDR3 bases are TGTGCCAGCAGTCGGTACTCCCTCAATGAGCAGTTCTTC. Translated, it gives CASSRYSLNEQFF. The variable domain in full, completed from reference TRBV2 and TRBJ2-1, reads EPEVTQTPSHQVTQMGQEVILRCVPISNHLYFYWYRQILGQKVEFLVSFYNNEISEKSEIFDDQFSVERPDGSNFTLKIRSTKLEDSAMYFCASSRYSLNEQFFGPGTRLTVL.

The chain uses TRBV18 and TRBJ2-1; 11 positions match TRBD2. Per germline, CDR1 KGHSH and CDR2 LQKENI. V was pared by 2 bases and J by 12 bases, with 12 bases of the junction left unmatched. The CDR3 totals 16 residues. The CDR3, as DNA: TGTGCCAGCTCACCAGGTCGGCGTCTAGCGGGAGGTGTGCAGTTCTTC. This gives the protein CASSPGRRLAGGVQFF.

The table lists this clone with a few counts. CDR3 in amino acids: CASSPHRRYGYTF. Here the CDR3 DNA reads TGTGCCAGCAGTCCTCACAGGCGCTATGGCTACACCTTC. The rearrangement uses TRBV6-5 and TRBJ1-2; maybe TRBD1 (5 bases). The germline gives CDR1 MNHEY, CDR2 SVGAGI. V was cut by 5 bases and J by 4 bases, with 11 bases left in between. The CDR3 is made up of 13 amino acids.

J is TRBJ1-5 and V is TRBV18, with TRBD1 identical over 7 bases. Trimming at V came to 3 bases and at J to 4 bases, leaving 0 bases not matched to a gene. CDR3 length: 13 amino acids. CDR1 is KGHSH and CDR2 is LQKENI in the germline V gene. The CDR3 coding sequence is TGTGCCAGCTCACCGGGACAGAATCAGCCCCAGCATTTT. Encoded protein: CASSPGQNQPQHF.

CDR3 DNA sequence: TGTGCCAGCAGCCGCCCCGGACAGGGTAGTCACGAGCAGTACTTC. The encoded protein is CASSRPGQGSHEQYF. The chain recombines TRBV13 with TRBJ2-7; 8 bases match TRBD1. The CDR3 extends over 15 amino acids. Germline V gene data show CDR1 as PRHDT and CDR2 as FYEKMQ (reference sequence). With 5 bases clipped from V and 5 bases from J, the junction kept 11 bases outside the gene matches.

This chain uses TRBV7-3 with TRBJ2-1; D may be TRBD2 (5 bases). The germline CDR1 and CDR2 sequences are SGHTA and FQGTGA. Trimming left V 5 bases short and J 7 bases short, with 18 bases between. The CDR3 runs 15 residues. Here the CDR3 reads CASSPRPLGRNEQFF. The CDR3 DNA reads TGTGCCAGCAGCCCCCGACCCCTAGGGAGAAATGAGCAGTTCTTC.

This chain links TRBV7-9 with TRBJ1-1; D possibly corresponds to TRBD1 (6 bases). V gave up 8 bases and J gave up 0 bases, with 16 bases separating them. This CDR3 is 15 amino acids long. Germline V gene data show CDR1 as SEHNR and CDR2 as FQNEAQ (reference sequence). The chain's CDR3 is CASERGNNLNTEAFF. The CDR3, as DNA: TGTGCCAGCGAAAGGGGGAACAATCTGAACACTGAAGCTTTCTTT.

The genes are TRBV7-3 and TRBJ2-1; D unresolved. The ends were cut back, 8 bases at V and 6 bases at J, with 20 bases in the middle. CDR1 SGHTA and CDR2 FQGTGA come from the germline V gene. This CDR3 region has 15 residues. CDR3 in DNA: TGTGCCAGCGCCCGCCTGGCGGCGACTTTCAATGAGCAGTTCTTC. The encoded protein is CASARLAATFNEQFF.

This clone was counted once. The chain has TRBV6-5 and TRBJ2-3; the D gene is possibly TRBD2 (6 bases). The V end was cut by 5 bases, the J end by 2 bases, with 14 bases between. The CDR3 loop spans 15 amino acids. Germline CDR1 is MNHEY and CDR2 is SVGAGI. CDR3 sequence reads: CASSISRRATDTQYF. As DNA, the CDR3 is TGTGCCAGCAGTATTAGCAGGAGGGCCACAGATACGCAGTATTTT.

V is TRBV9 and J is TRBJ2-1, with 8 bases fitting TRBD2. The V gene end was trimmed by 3 bases and the J gene end by 0 bases; junction bases not matched to a gene: 2. The CDR3 has 15 amino acids. Germline CDR1 reads SGDLS; CDR2 reads YYNGEE. In DNA form, the CDR3 reads TGTGCCAGCAGCGGCCGGGAGGGCTCCTACAATGAGCAGTTCTTC. Translated: CASSGREGSYNEQFF. The full variable domain, its missing parts supplied by reference TRBV9 and TRBJ2-1, is DSGVTQTPKHLITATGQRVTLRCSPRSGDLSVYWYQQSLDQGLQFLIQYYNGEERAKGNILERFSAQQFPDLHSELNLSSLELGDSALYFCASSGREGSYNEQFFGPGTRLTVL.

This clone was seen a handful of times. The chain uses TRBV4-3 and TRBJ2-7; possible D gene TRBD1, 5 bases. The germline V gene has CDR1 LGHNA and CDR2 YSLEER. There are 15 residues in the CDR3. V was clipped by 1 base and J by 0 bases, with 10 bases between them. The chain's CDR3 is CASSQAPQGSYEQYF. The CDR3 bases are TGCGCCAGCAGCCAAGCCCCTCAGGGCTCCTACGAGCAGTACTTC.